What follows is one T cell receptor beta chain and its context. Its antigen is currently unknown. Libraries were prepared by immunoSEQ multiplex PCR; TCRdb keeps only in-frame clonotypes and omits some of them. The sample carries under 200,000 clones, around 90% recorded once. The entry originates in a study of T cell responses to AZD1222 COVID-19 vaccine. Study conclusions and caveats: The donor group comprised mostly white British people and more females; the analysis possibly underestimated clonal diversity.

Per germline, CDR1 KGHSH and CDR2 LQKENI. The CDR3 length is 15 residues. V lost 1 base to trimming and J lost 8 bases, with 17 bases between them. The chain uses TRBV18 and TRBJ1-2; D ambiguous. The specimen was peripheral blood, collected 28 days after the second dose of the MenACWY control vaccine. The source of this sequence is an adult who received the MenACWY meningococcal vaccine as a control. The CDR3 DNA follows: TGTGCCAGCTCACCACTCCACAGCGGTAGCGAAGGCTACACCTTC. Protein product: CASSPLHSGSEGYTF.